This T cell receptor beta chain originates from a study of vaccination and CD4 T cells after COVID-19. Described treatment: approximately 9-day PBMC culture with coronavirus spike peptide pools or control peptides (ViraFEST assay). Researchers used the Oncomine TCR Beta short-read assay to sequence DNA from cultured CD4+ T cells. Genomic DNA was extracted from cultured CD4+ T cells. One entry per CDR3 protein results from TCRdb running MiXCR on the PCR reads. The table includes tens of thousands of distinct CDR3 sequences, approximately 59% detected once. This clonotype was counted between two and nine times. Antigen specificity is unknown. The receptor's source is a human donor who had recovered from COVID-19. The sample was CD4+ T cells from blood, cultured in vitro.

The CDR3 nucleotides are TGTGCCAGCACCCGGACTAGCGGGAGCGGCACCGGGGAGCTGTTTTTT. Translated: CASTRTSGSGTGELFF. This chain joins TRBV12-3 or TRBV12-4 and TRBJ2-2; 13 nucleotides line up with TRBD2. V was pared by 7 bases and J by 4 bases, with 6 bases of the junction left unmatched. The CDR3 has 16 residues.